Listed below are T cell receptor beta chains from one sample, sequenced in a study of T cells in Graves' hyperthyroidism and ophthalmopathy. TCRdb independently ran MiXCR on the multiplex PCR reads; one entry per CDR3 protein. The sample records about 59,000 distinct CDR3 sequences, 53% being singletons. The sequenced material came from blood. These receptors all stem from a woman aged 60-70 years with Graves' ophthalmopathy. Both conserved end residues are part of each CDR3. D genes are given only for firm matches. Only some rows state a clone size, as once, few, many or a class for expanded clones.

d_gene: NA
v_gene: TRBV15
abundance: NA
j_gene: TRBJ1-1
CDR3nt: TGTGCCACTGGAGGGAGGATAAGGACTGAAGCTTTCTTT
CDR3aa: CATGGRIRTEAFF

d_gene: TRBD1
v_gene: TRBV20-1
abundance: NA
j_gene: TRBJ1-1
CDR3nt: TGCAGTGCTAGACCCTCCTCGGCGGGACAGTGGAACACTGAAGCTTTCTTT
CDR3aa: CSARPSSAGQWNTEAFF

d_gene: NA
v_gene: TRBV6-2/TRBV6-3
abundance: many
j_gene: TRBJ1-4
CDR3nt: TGTGCCAGCAGTTACCCGCCGGGGGATGAAAAACTGTTTTTT
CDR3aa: CASSYPPGDEKLFF

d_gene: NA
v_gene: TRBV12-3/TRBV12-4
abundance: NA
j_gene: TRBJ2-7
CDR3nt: TGTGCCGGCAGCCTGGGGGACTCCACCTACGAGCAGTACTTT
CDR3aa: CAGSLGDSTYEQYF

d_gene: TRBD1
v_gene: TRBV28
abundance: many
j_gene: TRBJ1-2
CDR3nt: TGTGCCAGCAGTCGCCCCCAGGGGGGGGTAGGAGGCTACACCTTC
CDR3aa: CASSRPQGGVGGYTF

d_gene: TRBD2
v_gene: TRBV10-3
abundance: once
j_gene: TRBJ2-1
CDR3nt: TGTGCCATCAGTGGGTCTAGCGGGAGGGCACGAAATGAGCAGTTCTTC
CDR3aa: CAISGSSGRARNEQFF

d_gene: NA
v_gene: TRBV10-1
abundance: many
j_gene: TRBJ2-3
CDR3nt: TGCGCCAGCAGTGTGAGCACGACAGGGAGGACAGATACGCAGTATTTT
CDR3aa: CASSVSTTGRTDTQYF

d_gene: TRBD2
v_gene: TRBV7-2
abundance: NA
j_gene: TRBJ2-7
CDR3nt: TGTGCCAGCAGCTTAGGCTTTTGGACTAGCGCCACCTACGAGCAGTACTTC
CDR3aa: CASSLGFWTSATYEQYF

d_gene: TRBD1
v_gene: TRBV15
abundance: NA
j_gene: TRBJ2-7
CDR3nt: TGTGCCACCAGCAGAGGGACAGGAGACTACGAGCAGTACTTC
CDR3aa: CATSRGTGDYEQYF

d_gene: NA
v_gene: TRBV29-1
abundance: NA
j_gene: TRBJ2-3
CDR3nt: TGCCAGCAGTTTATGTGGCCAGGCACAGATACGCAGTATTTT
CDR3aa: CQQFMWPGTDTQYF

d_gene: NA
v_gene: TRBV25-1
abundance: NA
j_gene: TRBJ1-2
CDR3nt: TGTGCCAGCAGCCCCAACGGGGACTATGGCTACACCTTC
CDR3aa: CASSPNGDYGYTF

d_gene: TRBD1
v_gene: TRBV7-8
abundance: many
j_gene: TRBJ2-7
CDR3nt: TGTGCCAGCAGCATCGGGACAGGGGGGCGGGAGCAGTACTTC
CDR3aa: CASSIGTGGREQYF

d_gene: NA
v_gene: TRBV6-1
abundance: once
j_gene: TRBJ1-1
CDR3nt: TGTGCCAGCAGAAGGGCGGTTGTGAGCACTGAAGCTTTCTTT
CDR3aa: CASRRAVVSTEAFF

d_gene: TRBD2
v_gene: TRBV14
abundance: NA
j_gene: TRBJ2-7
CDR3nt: TGTGCCAGCAGCCAACTGACTAGCGGGGTTGCGGAGCAGTACTTC
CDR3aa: CASSQLTSGVAEQYF

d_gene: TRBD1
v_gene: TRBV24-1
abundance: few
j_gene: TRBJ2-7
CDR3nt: TGTGCCACCAGTGACCCCGGGACAGGCCTTATGCCTCAGTACTTC
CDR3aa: CATSDPGTGLMPQYF

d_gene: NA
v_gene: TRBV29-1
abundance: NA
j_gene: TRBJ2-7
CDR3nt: TGCCACAGTCCGGCCACTTCCTACGAGCAGTACTTC
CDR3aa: CHSPATSYEQYF

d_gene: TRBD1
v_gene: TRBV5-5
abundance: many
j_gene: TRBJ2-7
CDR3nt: TGTGCCAGCAGCGTCGACAGGGGGTGGTACGAGCAGTACTTC
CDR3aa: CASSVDRGWYEQYF

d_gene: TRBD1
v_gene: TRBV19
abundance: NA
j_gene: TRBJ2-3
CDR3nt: TGTGCCAGCCGGGACAGGGCTTTT
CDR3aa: CASRDRAF

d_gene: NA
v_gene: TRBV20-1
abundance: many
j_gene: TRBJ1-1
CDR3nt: TGCAGTGCTAGGGAGGACTGGAACACTGAAGCTTTCTTT
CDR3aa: CSAREDWNTEAFF

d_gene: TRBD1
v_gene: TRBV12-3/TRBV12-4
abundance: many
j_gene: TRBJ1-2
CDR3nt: TGTGCCAGCAGTAGGACAGGGTCTGGCTACACCTTC
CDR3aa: CASSRTGSGYTF

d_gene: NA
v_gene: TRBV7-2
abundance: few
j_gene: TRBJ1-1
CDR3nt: TGTGCCAGCAGCTTAGCGCCAGGGAACACTGAAGCTTTCTTT
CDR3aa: CASSLAPGNTEAFF

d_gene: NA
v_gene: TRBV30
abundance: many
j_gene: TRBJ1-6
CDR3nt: TGTGCCTGGGAAACAGGGAGGCGGGCCAATTCACCCCTCCACTTT
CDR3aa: CAWETGRRANSPLHF

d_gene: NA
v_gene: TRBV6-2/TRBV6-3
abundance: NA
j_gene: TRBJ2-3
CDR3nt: TGTGCCAGCAGCTCCGGGGTAGATACGCAGTATTTC
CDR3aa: CASSSGVDTQYF

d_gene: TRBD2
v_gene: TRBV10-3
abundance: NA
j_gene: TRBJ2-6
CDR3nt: TGTGCCATCAGTACTAGCGGGAGGGCCGGCAACGTCCTGACTTTC
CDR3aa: CAISTSGRAGNVLTF

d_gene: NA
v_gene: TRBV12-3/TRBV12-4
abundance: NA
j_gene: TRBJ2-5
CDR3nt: TGTGCCAGCTTTGAGATGGAGACACAGTACTTC
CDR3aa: CASFEMETQYF

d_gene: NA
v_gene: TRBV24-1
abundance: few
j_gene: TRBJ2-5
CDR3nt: TGTGCCGGAGTGGGGGGCTCGGAGACCCAGTACTTC
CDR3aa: CAGVGGSETQYF

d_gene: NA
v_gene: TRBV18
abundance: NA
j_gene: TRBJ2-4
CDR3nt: TGTGTCAGCTCACACCTGGCTGAGGGGGACATTCAGTACTTC
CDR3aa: CVSSHLAEGDIQYF

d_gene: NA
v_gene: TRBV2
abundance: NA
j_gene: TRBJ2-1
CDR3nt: TGTGCCAGCAGTGCTAACAGGGCCTCCTACAATGAGCAGTTCTTC
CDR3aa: CASSANRASYNEQFF

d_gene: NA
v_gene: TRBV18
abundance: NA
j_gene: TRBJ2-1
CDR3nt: TGTGCCAGCTCACCCTGGGGGGATGAGCAGTTCTTC
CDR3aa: CASSPWGDEQFF

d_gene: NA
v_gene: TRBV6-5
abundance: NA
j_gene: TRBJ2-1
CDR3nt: TGTGCCAGCGTGGGGACCGTCAGCTCCTACAATGAGCAGTTCTTC
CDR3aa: CASVGTVSSYNEQFF

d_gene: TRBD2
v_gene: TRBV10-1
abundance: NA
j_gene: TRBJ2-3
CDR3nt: TGCGACGGCAGTGAACCCGGGAGGGCCGGGGCAGATACGCAGTATTTT
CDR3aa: CDGSEPGRAGADTQYF

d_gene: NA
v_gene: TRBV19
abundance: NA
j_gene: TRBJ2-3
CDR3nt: TGTGCCAGTAGAAAAGGCCCGCGGAGCACAGATACGCAGTATTTT
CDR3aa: CASRKGPRSTDTQYF

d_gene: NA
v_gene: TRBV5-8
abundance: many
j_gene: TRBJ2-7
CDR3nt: TGTGCCAGCAGCCTTGAGGGCGAGCAGTACTTC
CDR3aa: CASSLEGEQYF

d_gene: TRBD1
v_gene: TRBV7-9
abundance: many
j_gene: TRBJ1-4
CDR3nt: TGTGCCAGCGTCCGGGACAGGGAGGATGAAAAACTGTTTTTT
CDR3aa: CASVRDREDEKLFF

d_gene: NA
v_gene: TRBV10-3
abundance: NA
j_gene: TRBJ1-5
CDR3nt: TGTGCCATCAGTGAGCCCGGGCCGAATCAGCCCCAGCATTTT
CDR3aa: CAISEPGPNQPQHF

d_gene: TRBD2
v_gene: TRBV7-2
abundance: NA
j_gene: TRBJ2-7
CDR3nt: TGTGCCAGCAGCTTAGGACTAGCGGACTACGAGCAGTACTTC
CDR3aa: CASSLGLADYEQYF

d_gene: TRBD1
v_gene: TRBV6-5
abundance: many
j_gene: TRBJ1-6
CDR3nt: TGTGCCAGCAGTGCACCAAGGACAGGGTGGAATTCACCCCTCCACTTT
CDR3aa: CASSAPRTGWNSPLHF

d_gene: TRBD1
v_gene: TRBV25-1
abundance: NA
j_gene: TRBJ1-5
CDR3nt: TGTGCCAGCAGTGAATTGGACAGGGAGAATCAGCCCCAGCATTTT
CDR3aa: CASSELDRENQPQHF

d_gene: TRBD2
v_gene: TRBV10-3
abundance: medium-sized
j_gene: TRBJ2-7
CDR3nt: TGTGCCATCAGGAGGAGTAGCGGGAGAGGCGAGCAGTACTTC
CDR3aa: CAIRRSSGRGEQYF

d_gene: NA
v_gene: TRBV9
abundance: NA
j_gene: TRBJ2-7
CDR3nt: TGTGCCAGCAGCGTAAAGGGTGGGAGCCCCTACGAGCAGTACTTC
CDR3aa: CASSVKGGSPYEQYF

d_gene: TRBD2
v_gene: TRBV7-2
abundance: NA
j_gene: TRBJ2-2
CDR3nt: TGTGCCAGCAGCTCGCGGCTAGCGGGGGAGGGCGAGCTGTTTTTT
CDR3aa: CASSSRLAGEGELFF